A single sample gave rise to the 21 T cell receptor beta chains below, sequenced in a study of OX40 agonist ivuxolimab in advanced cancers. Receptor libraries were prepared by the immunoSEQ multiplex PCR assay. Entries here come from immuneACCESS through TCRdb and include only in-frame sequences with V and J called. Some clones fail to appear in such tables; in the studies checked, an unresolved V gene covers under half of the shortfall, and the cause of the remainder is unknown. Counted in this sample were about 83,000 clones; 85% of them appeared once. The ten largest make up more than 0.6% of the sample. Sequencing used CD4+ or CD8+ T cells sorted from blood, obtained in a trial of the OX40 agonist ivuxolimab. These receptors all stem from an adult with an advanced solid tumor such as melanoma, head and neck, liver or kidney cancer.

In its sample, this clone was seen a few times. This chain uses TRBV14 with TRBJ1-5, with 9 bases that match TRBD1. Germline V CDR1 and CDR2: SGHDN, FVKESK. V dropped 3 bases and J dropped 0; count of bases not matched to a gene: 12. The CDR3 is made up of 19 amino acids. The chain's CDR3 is CASSQSLRDRVNSNQPQHF. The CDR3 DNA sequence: TGTGCCAGCAGCCAGAGCCTCAGGGACAGGGTCAATAGCAATCAGCCCCAGCATTTT.

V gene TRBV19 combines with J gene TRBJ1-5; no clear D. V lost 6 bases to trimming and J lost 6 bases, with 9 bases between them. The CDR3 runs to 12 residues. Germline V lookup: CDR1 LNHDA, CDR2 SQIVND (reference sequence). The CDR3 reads CASSQRVQPQHF. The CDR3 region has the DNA TGTGCCAGTAGCCAACGGGTTCAGCCCCAGCATTTT. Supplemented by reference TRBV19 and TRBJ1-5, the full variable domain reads DGGITQSPKYLFRKEGQNVTLSCEQNLNHDAMYWYRQDPGQGLRLIYYSQIVNDFQKGDIAEGYSVSREKKESFPLTVTSAQKNPTAFYLCASSQRVQPQHFGDGTRLSIL.

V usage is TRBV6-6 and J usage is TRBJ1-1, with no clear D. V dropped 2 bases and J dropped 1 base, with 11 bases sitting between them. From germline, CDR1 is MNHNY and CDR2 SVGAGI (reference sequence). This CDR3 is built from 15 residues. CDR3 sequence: CASSYPGLGNTEAFF. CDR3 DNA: TGTGCCAGCAGTTACCCTGGGTTGGGGAACACTGAAGCTTTCTTT.

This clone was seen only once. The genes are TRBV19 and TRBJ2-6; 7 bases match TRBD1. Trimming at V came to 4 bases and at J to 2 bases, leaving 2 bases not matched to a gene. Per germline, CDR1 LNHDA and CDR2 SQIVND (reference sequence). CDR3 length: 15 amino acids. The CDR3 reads CASSTQGAGANVLTF. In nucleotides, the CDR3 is TGTGCCAGTAGTACCCAGGGGGCTGGGGCCAACGTCCTGACTTTC.

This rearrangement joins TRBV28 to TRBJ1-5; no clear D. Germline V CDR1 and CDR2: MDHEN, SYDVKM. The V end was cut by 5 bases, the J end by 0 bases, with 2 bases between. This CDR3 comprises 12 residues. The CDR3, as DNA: TGTGCCAGCAGTGTTAGCAATCAGCCCCAGCATTTT. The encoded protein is CASSVSNQPQHF.

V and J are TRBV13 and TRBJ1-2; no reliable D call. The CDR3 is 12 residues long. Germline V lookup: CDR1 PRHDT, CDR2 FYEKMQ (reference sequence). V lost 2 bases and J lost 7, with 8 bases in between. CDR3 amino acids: CASSLFFGGYTF. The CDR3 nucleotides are TGTGCCAGCAGCTTATTTTTCGGTGGCTACACCTTC.

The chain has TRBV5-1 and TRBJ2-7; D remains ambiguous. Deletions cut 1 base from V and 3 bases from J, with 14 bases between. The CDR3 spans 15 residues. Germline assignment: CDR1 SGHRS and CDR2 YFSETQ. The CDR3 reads CASSLNVGPDYEQYF. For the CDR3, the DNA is TGCGCCAGCAGCTTGAACGTAGGGCCCGACTACGAGCAGTACTTC.

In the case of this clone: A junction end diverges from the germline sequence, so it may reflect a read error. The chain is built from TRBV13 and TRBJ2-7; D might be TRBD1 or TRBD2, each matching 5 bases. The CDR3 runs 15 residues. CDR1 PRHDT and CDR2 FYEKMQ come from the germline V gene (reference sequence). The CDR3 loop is CASTKTGTASYGQYF. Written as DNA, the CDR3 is TGTGCCAGCACAAAGACCGGGACGGCCTCCTACGGGCAGTACTTC.

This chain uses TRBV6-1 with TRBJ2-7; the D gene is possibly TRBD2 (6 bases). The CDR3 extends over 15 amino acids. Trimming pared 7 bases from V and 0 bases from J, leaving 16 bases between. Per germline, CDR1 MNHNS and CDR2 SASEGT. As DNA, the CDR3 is TGTGCCAGCACCCCCGGAGGGCAGGGCTCCTACGAGCAGTACTTC. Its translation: CASTPGGQGSYEQYF.

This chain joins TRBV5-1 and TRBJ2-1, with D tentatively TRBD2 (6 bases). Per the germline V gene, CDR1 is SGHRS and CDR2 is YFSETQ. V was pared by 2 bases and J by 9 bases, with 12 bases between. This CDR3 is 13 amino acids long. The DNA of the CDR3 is TGCGCCAGCAGCTTCCGAGCGGGCGGTGAGCAGTTCTTC. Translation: CASSFRAGGEQFF.

DNA for the CDR3: TGCGCCAGCAGCAAGGGACAGGTCCAAGAGACCCAGTACTTC. Encoded protein: CASSKGQVQETQYF. The chain joins TRBV5-1 to TRBJ2-5; TRBD1 matches at 8 bases. The CDR3 has 14 residues. J lost 1 base, V lost 4 bases, and 3 bases had no gene match. Germline V gene sequence: CDR1 SGHRS, CDR2 YFSETQ.

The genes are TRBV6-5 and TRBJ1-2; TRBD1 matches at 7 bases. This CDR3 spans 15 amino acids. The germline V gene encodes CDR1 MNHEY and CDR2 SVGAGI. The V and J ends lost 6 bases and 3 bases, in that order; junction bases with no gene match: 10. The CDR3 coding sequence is TGTGCCAGCAGACGCATACAGGGGACCTACTATGGCTACACCTTC. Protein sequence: CASRRIQGTYYGYTF.

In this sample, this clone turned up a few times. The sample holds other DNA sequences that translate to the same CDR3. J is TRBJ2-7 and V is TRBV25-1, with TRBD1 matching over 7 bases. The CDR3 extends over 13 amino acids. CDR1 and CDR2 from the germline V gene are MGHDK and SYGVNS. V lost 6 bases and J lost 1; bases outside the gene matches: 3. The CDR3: CASSRQGSYEQYF. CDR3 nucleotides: TGTGCCAGCAGCCGACAGGGATCCTACGAGCAGTACTTC.

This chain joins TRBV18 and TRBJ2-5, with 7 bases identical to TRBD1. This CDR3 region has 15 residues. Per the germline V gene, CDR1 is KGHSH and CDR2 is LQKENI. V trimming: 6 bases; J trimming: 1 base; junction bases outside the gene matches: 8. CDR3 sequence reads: CASSLMGQLQETQYF. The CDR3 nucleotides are TGTGCCAGCTCGCTGATGGGACAGCTCCAAGAGACCCAGTACTTC. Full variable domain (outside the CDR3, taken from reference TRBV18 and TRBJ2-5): NAGVMQNPRHLVRRRGQEARLRCSPMKGHSHVYWYRQLPEEGLKFMVYLQKENIIDESGMPKERFSAEFPKEGPSILRIQQVVRGDSAAYFCASSLMGQLQETQYFGPGTRLLVL.

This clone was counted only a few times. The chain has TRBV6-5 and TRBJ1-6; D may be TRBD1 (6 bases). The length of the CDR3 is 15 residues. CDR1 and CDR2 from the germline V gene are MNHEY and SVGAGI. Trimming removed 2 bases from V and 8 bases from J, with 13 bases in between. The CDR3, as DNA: TGTGCCAGCAGTTACGGCGGCCAGGGGCATTCACCCCTCCACTTT. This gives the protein CASSYGGQGHSPLHF.

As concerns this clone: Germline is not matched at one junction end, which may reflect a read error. CDR3 coding DNA: TGTGCTAGCAGCCCGACAGGGGGTTCCTACGAGCAGTACTTC. This sequence encodes CASSPTGGSYEQYF. The chain links TRBV7-7 to TRBJ2-7; 9 bases align to TRBD1. The length of the CDR3 is 14 residues. The germline V gene has CDR1 SSHAT and CDR2 FNYEAQ (reference sequence). The whole variable domain, remainder taken from reference TRBV7-7 and TRBJ2-7, is GAGVSQSPRYKVTKRGQDVTLRCDPISSHATLYWYQQALGQGPEFLTYFNYEAQPDKSGLPSDRFSAERPEGSISTLTIQRTEQRDSAMYRCASSPTGGSYEQYFGPGTRLTVT.

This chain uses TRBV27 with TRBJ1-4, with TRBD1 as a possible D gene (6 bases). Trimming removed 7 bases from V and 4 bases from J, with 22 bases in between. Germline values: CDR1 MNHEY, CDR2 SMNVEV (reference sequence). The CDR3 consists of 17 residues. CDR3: CASKLTGVLRSNEKLFF. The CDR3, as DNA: TGTGCCAGCAAGTTGACAGGTGTGCTAAGAAGTAATGAAAAACTGTTTTTT.

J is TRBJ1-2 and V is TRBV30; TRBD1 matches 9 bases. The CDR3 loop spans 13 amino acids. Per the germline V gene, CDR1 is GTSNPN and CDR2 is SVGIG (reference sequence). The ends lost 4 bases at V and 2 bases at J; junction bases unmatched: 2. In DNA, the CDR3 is TGTGCCTGGACTACAGGGGGCAACTATGGCTACACCTTC. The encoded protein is CAWTTGGNYGYTF.

The CDR3 sequence: CASSPDGGYGYTF. The CDR3, as DNA: TGTGCCAGCAGCCCGGACGGGGGCTATGGCTACACCTTC. The chain combines TRBV7-9 with TRBJ1-2; D is possibly TRBD1 (5 bases). Trimming took off 5 bases at V and 4 bases at J, with 11 bases between the two ends. The CDR3 is made up of 13 amino acids. Germline V CDR1 and CDR2: SEHNR, FQNEAQ (reference sequence).

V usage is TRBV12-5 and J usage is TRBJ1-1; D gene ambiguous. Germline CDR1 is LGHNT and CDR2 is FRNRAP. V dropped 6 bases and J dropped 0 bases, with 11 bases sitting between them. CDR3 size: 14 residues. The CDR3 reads CASGAQNMNTEAFF. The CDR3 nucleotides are TGTGCTAGTGGGGCGCAGAACATGAACACTGAAGCTTTCTTT.

The DNA of the CDR3 is TGCGCCAGCAGCCATGTCTCTAGCGGGGGGGCCGGGGAGCTGTTTTTT. Its translation is CASSHVSSGGAGELFF. The genes are TRBV4-1 and TRBJ2-2; the match to TRBD2 covers 12 bases. CDR1 and CDR2 (germline): MGHRA, YSYEKL. With V trimmed by 3 bases and J by 6 bases, 5 bases remained unmatched. The CDR3 runs 16 residues.